The T cell receptor beta chain under discussion was sequenced for a study of Ad26.COV2.S vaccination and SARS-CoV-2 variants. Generated by immunoSEQ multiplex PCR, the TCRdb table keeps only in-frame clones and is missing some. Of roughly 330,000 clones in the sample, around 90% were seen once. The treatment is: around 19 received Ad26.COV2.S at low or high dose, single or two shots; 5 received placebo; per-sample allocation not given. Day 63 following the first vaccine or placebo injection was when the samples were taken. This clone was seen more than once but under ten times. The sequence derives from a person aged 18 to 59 who received the Ad26.COV2.S COVID-19 vaccine or a placebo. The starting material was peripheral blood, obtained in a trial of Ad26.COV2.S vaccine versus placebo.

The CDR3 is CASSFSGGLIGELFF. DNA for the CDR3: TGTGCCAGCAGCTTCTCGGGAGGGTTGATCGGGGAGCTGTTTTTT. The rearrangement joins TRBV5-4 to TRBJ2-2; 8 bases fit TRBD2. The CDR3 covers 15 residues. V shed 2 bases and J 7 bases; nucleotides not matched to a gene: 7. Per the germline V gene, CDR1 is SGHNT and CDR2 is YYREEE (reference sequence). The full variable domain, rest sourced from reference TRBV5-4 and TRBJ2-2, is ETGVTQSPTHLIKTRGQQVTLRCSSQSGHNTVSWYQQALGQGPQFIFQYYREEENGRGNFPPRFSGLQFPNYSSELNVNALELDDSALYLCASSFSGGLIGELFFGEGSRLTVL.